A selection of T cell receptor beta chains follows, all from one sample in a study of blood T cell repertoires in COVID-19. Using immunoSEQ multiplex PCR, the repertoire was profiled, and TCRdb retains in-frame clones only, with some absent. The sample records over 350,000 clones, 70% to 90% being singletons. The source material was PBMCs or T cells enriched from blood (not recorded which). These receptors all stem from a woman between 18 and 30 years old who had recovered from COVID-19. Each CDR3 is given with its conserved first and last residue. A D gene is named only where the DNA matches it firmly. Expanded clones get a size class; other rows say once, few or many, or leave the size out.

>.|TRBV7-9|TRBJ2-1|.
TGTGCCTTTCAACAGGAGACCTACAATGAGCAGTTCTTC
CAFQQETYNEQFF
>.|TRBV30|TRBJ2-7|.
TGTGCCTGGAGTGTATCGGGGTACGAGCAGTACTTC
CAWSVSGYEQYF
>TRBD2|TRBV7-9|TRBJ2-5|.
TGTGCCAGCAGCTTAGTGTGGGGGGGGCAAGAGACCCAGTACTTC
CASSLVWGGQETQYF
>TRBD1|TRBV25-1|TRBJ1-1|.
TGTGCCAGCAGTGATCCCGGACAGGGAGACACTGAAGCTTTCTTT
CASSDPGQGDTEAFF
>TRBD1|TRBV25-1|TRBJ2-7|.
TGTGCCAGCAGTGGGGCAGGGGGCAGTCGCGAGCAGTACTTC
CASSGAGGSREQYF
>TRBD1|TRBV29-1|TRBJ1-6|.
TGCAGCGTTCAGGGGGCTAGGAATTCACCCCTCCACTTT
CSVQGARNSPLHF
>.|TRBV6-5|TRBJ2-7|.
TGTGCCAGCAGTTCTCTGACAGGGACTCGGAACGAGCAGTACTTC
CASSSLTGTRNEQYF
>TRBD1|TRBV6-1|TRBJ2-7|once
TGTGCCAGCAGTGAAGGGACAGGGATAAGTTACGAGCAGTACTTC
CASSEGTGISYEQYF
>TRBD1|TRBV6-5|TRBJ1-2|.
TGTGCCAGCAGAATAACAGGGGGGTATGGCTACACCTTC
CASRITGGYGYTF
>TRBD1|TRBV11-2|TRBJ2-7|.
TGTGCCAGCAGCGAGGGGACAGCCTACGAGCAGTACTTC
CASSEGTAYEQYF
>.|TRBV7-9|TRBJ2-7|.
TGTGCCAGCAGCTTAGTGTCCGGGGGTGGGGAGCAGTACTTC
CASSLVSGGGEQYF
>TRBD1|TRBV6-4|TRBJ1-5|.
TGTGCCAGCACCACCCCGGACAGGGAGTGGGCGGATCAGCCCCAGCATTTT
CASTTPDREWADQPQHF
>TRBD2|TRBV2|TRBJ2-1|.
TGTGCCAGCAGTTTACTAGCGGGGGACGCGAACAATGAGCAGTTCTTC
CASSLLAGDANNEQFF
>.|TRBV6-1|TRBJ2-1|.
TGTGCCAGCAGTGAAGGTGCTTACCTAACAGACAATGAGCAGTTCTTC
CASSEGAYLTDNEQFF
>.|TRBV5-6|TRBJ1-2|.
TGTGCCAGCAGCTTGGTAAGTACGCGGGATGGCTACACCTTC
CASSLVSTRDGYTF
>TRBD1|TRBV12-3/TRBV12-4|TRBJ1-2|.
TGTGCCAGCAGCCTGGACAGGGGGCGCGGCTACACCTTC
CASSLDRGRGYTF
>TRBD1|TRBV7-8|TRBJ1-6|.
TGTGCCAGCAGCGTAGACAGGGGGCGAAGAGCCTATAATTCACCCCTCCACTTT
CASSVDRGRRAYNSPLHF
>TRBD2|TRBV3-1/TRBV3-2|TRBJ2-2|.
TGTGCCAGCAGCCGGACTAGCGGGGGTTCCTCCACCGGGGAGCTGTTTTTT
CASSRTSGGSSTGELFF
>TRBD1|TRBV11-2|TRBJ1-6|.
TGTGCCAGCAGTTTAACAGGGGAAATGCGTAATTCACCCCTCCACTTT
CASSLTGEMRNSPLHF
>.|TRBV18|TRBJ1-6|.
TGTGCCAGCTCACCCACAGATTCACCCCTCCACTTT
CASSPTDSPLHF
>.|TRBV24-1|TRBJ2-3|.
TGTGCCACCAGTGATAATAGCGGTACGTACCCGGAAAAGGATACGCAGTATTTT
CATSDNSGTYPEKDTQYF
>.|TRBV7-2|TRBJ1-2|.
TGTGCCAGCAGCTTAGCGCAGGACACGGGTCCGGGCTACACCTTC
CASSLAQDTGPGYTF
>TRBD1|TRBV6-5|TRBJ1-1|.
TGTGCCACCGAGTGGGACAGGGGATTGAACACTGAAGCTTTCTTT
CATEWDRGLNTEAFF
>.|TRBV27|TRBJ1-5|.
TGTGCCAGCAGATCCACGGGACAGCCCCAGCATTTT
CASRSTGQPQHF
>.|TRBV27|TRBJ1-1|once
TGTGCCAGCAGTCCACGGGTAAACACTGAAGCTTTCTTT
CASSPRVNTEAFF
>.|TRBV7-9|TRBJ1-4|.
TGTGCCAGCAGCTTAGTGGGCAGGGGTGAAGAAAAACTGTTTTTT
CASSLVGRGEEKLFF
>TRBD2|TRBV7-6|TRBJ2-3|.
TGTGCCAGCAGCTCTCTAGCGGGGGGCCTCACAGATACGCAGTATTTT
CASSSLAGGLTDTQYF
>.|TRBV19|TRBJ2-2|.
TGTGCCAGTAGTCAACTTGCCGGGGAGCTGTTTTTT
CASSQLAGELFF
>.|TRBV5-1|TRBJ2-5|.
TGCGCCAGCAGCTTGCTCGGAGGCCGGGAAACTAAAAAAGAGACCCAGTACTTC
CASSLLGGRETKKETQYF
>TRBD1|TRBV15|TRBJ1-2|once
TGTGCCACCAGCAGAGCAGGGGGCGCTGGCTATGGCTACACCTTC
CATSRAGGAGYGYTF
>.|TRBV6-5|TRBJ2-7|.
TGTGCCAGCAGCTCAGCCCGGCGGGAGCAGTACTTC
CASSSARREQYF
>.|TRBV30|TRBJ1-2|.
TGTGCCTGGAGTGTACGGAGATCCTACACCTTC
CAWSVRRSYTF
>TRBD2|TRBV2|TRBJ2-3|.
TGTGCCAGCAGCATGCCTAGCGGCGTGGATACGCAGTATTTT
CASSMPSGVDTQYF
>.|TRBV7-2|TRBJ1-2|.
TGTGCCAGCAGCTCGACAGGATCCTTCTATGGCTACACCTTC
CASSSTGSFYGYTF
>.|TRBV11-1|TRBJ1-2|.
TGTGCCAGCAGCAGACGACAGAACTATGGCTACACCTTC
CASSRRQNYGYTF
>.|TRBV9|TRBJ1-3|.
TGTGCCAGCAGCGTAGCCTCCTCCTTTTCATCAGGCCGAAACACCATATATTTT
CASSVASSFSSGRNTIYF
>.|TRBV7-3|TRBJ1-6|.
TGTGCCAGCAGCCCTAACAGGGATTCACCCCTCCACTTT
CASSPNRDSPLHF
>.|TRBV13|TRBJ2-1|.
TGTGCCAGCAGCCGAGAGGAGCTCGTCGGTGGGTATGAGCAGTTCTTC
CASSREELVGGYEQFF
>.|TRBV4-1|TRBJ2-7|.
TGCGCCAGCAGCCAAGTCGCGCAGGGGAATACCTACGAGCAGTACTTC
CASSQVAQGNTYEQYF
>.|TRBV7-3|TRBJ1-1|.
TGTGCCACCTCCGACAGTGTGAACACTGAAGCTTTCTTT
CATSDSVNTEAFF
>.|TRBV9|TRBJ2-5|.
TGTGCCAGCAGCGTAGACCGGGGGCAAGAGACCCAGTACTTC
CASSVDRGQETQYF